The following is a TCR beta chain sequence with its context. Its antigen specificity is not known. It has no much larger one-base neighbor in the sample; base qualities were not kept. Receptor amplification or capture employed RT-PCR. Sequencing relied on an Illumina HiSeq 2500. TCRdb reanalyzed the raw reads on its own, using fastp at Q25 for trimming and MiXCR for clone calling, and kept in-frame beta chains. CDR3 protein duplicates are merged, each entry listing the most common genes and DNA. Across this sample there are about 530,000 distinct CDR3 sequences, with about an eighth seen only once. More than 8.5% of the sample is in the top ten clones. The source of the sample is a study of response to subunit inactivated influenza vaccine (dated by TCRdb to between 2018 and 2020). A note on the overall study: The study used deep quantitative T cell receptor repertoire profiling to track responses to a trivalent subunit inactivated influenza vaccine. Paper-wide results and their limitations: It was suggested by the authors that each seasonal influenza vaccination may recruit only a limited number of new T cells.

Deletion took 5 bases off V and 3 bases off J, with a span of 11 bases between the germline ends. The germline V gene yields MNHEY for CDR1 and SVGEGT for CDR2. Measured from the cysteine to the phenylalanine, the CDR3 is 13 residues long. Only the CDR3 DNA is retained, 39 bases long and in frame from the first base. Sample: PBMCs from blood, taken on the day of vaccination. This chain is built from TRBV6-2 or TRBV6-3 and TRBJ2-7; no D segment can be confidently identified. This receptor was obtained from a man in his fifties or sixties who received an inactivated influenza vaccine. Donor details come from another sample of the same person, matched by shared clones. The CDR3 loop reads CASSSRNIYEQYF. The nucleotide sequence reads TGTGCCAGCAGTAGCAGGAACATCTACGAGCAGTACTTC.